The clone carrying this T cell receptor (beta chain) was observed many times. The sample originates from a study of T cells in Graves' hyperthyroidism and ophthalmopathy. Trimming left V 1 base short and J 5 bases short, with 9 bases between. CDR1 is SGHRS and CDR2 is YFSETQ in the germline V gene. The length of the CDR3 is 13 residues. Amplified regions were TCR beta CDR3 sequences from RNA transcripts. During a first-round RT-PCR of the TCR CDR3, the HTBI primer set was used. TCRdb analysed the multiplex PCR reads with MiXCR anew, one entry per CDR3 protein. The sample consists of about 340,000 distinct CDR3 sequences, approximately 22% of them appearing once.

This sequence joins TRBV5-1 and TRBJ1-2; D gene unclear. The origin of this receptor is a woman in her 50s with Graves' hyperthyroidism. Sequenced input: blood. CDR3 region: CASSLTEGYGYTF. The CDR3 nucleotides read TGCGCCAGCAGCTTGACAGAAGGGTATGGCTACACCTTC.